This T cell receptor (beta chain) was observed in a study of CD8 T cells in Susac syndrome. Study outcomes and limitations: The study recognized that its TCR sequencing and HLA analysis covered a relatively small number of individuals.

A quantity of about 0.5 to 1 ug RNA underwent reverse transcription using random hexamers. An immunoSEQ multiplex PCR amplified TCR beta CDR3 over 54 Vbeta and 13 Jbeta. TCRdb analysed the immunoSEQ multiplex PCR reads with MiXCR anew, one entry per CDR3 protein. The sample shows fewer than 350,000 distinct CDR3 sequences, about 92% of them seen only once. Of note for this clonotype: What it binds is unknown.

The CDR3 loop spans 19 amino acids. Per germline, CDR1 MNHEY and CDR2 SMNVEV (reference sequence). Deletions cut 4 bases from V and 6 bases from J, with 27 bases between. The multiple sclerosis control group comprised treatment-naive patients with stable or active relapsing-remitting disease. This sequence originates from a human donor with multiple sclerosis. The specimen was CD4+ T cells from PBMCs. The chain links TRBV27 to TRBJ2-2; D tentatively reads TRBD1 or TRBD2 (7 bases each). The CDR3 region is CASSSRVRQGGSYPGELFF. The CDR3 DNA reads as TGTGCCAGCAGTTCTCGTGTGAGACAGGGAGGGTCGTACCCCGGGGAGCTGTTTTTT.